This T cell receptor (beta chain) stems from a study of T cells of healthy individuals. TCRdb recomputed calls from the 5' RACE reads with MiXCR, one row per CDR3 protein. The sample has about 53,000 distinct CDR3 sequences, approximately 15% seen once. The length of the CDR3 is 15 residues. After removal of 4 bases from V and 4 bases from J, the junction contained 8 bases not matched to a gene. CDR1 SNHLY and CDR2 FYNNEI come from the germline V gene. The chain couples TRBV2 to TRBJ1-1; 8 bases map to TRBD1. This receptor was taken from a human donor in good health. CDR3 protein: CASSGDRGFGTEAFF. In DNA form, the CDR3 reads TGTGCCAGCAGTGGTGACAGGGGTTTCGGCACTGAAGCTTTCTTT.